This TCR beta chain was profiled in a study of T cells in localized non-small cell lung cancer. Findings and caveats of the study: Uninvolved adjacent lung had more T cell clonality than any other tissue, topping tumor. Without multi-region sequencing, intratumor heterogeneity could not be excluded. Blood T cell density predicted longer survival; adjacent-lung clonality, shorter.

The CDR3 is made up of 14 amino acids. Only in-frame clones appear in the TCRdb table, and some are missing; sequencing was by immunoSEQ multiplex PCR. The profile covers 25,000 to 35,000 clones, with around three quarters appearing a single time and 16% taken by the ten largest. This clone occurred once. What it binds is unknown. The sequence was collected from a male donor at least 60 years old with stage III squamous cell lung carcinoma. J is TRBJ2-1 and V is TRBV21-1. TRBV21-1 is designated a pseudogene. Sample: peripheral blood, taken before any cancer treatment. CDR3 DNA sequence: TGTGCCAGCAGCAAAGCAGACCGAACGAATGAGCAGTTCTTC. It is translated as CASSKADRTNEQFF.